Listed below are T cell receptor beta chains from one sample, sequenced in a study of response to subunit inactivated influenza vaccine. One entry per CDR3 protein, called by TCRdb with MiXCR from the RT-PCR reads. The table shows roughly 570,000 distinct CDR3 sequences, with 13% occurring only once. The material was PBMCs from blood, obtained more than 35 days after vaccination. The source is a man aged 50 to 59 who received an inactivated influenza vaccine. CDR3s include the opening cysteine and the closing phenylalanine or tryptophan. D genes are given only for firm matches. Size tells how often a clone was seen (once, few, many) or the class of an expanded clone, and some rows leave it out.

clone_size j_call v_call d_call cdr3_nt cdr3_aa
NA TRBJ1-5 TRBV20-1 NA TGCAGTGCTAGAGCGGGGGGCAGTAGCAATCAGCCCCAGCATTTT CSARAGGSSNQPQHF
few TRBJ2-3 TRBV12-3/TRBV12-4 NA TGTGCCAGCAGTCCCTCCCTGAGCACAGATACGCAGTATTTT CASSPSLSTDTQYF
many TRBJ2-5 TRBV3-1 NA TGTGCCAGCAGCCAAAGGACAGAAGAGACCCAGTACTTC CASSQRTEETQYF
few TRBJ2-1 TRBV12-3/TRBV12-4 TRBD2 TGTGCCAGCAGTTTAGAGGGACTAGAAAATGAGCAGTTCTTC CASSLEGLENEQFF
NA TRBJ2-7 TRBV20-1 TRBD2 TGCAGTGCCACCTCTAGCGGGCGTTCCTACGAGCAGTACTTC CSATSSGRSYEQYF
NA TRBJ1-3 TRBV12-3/TRBV12-4 NA TGTGCCAGCAGTTTCGGGAGCTCTGGAAACACCATATATTTT CASSFGSSGNTIYF
NA TRBJ2-2 TRBV7-6 TRBD1 TGTGCCAGCAGCCAAAAGGGAGGACAGGGTAATACCGGGGAGCTGTTTTTT CASSQKGGQGNTGELFF
NA TRBJ2-3 TRBV4-1 NA TGCGCCAGCAGCCAAGAGAGCCTTCCCCCAGATACGCAGTATTTT CASSQESLPPDTQYF
NA TRBJ2-7 TRBV7-9 TRBD1 TGTGCCAGCAGCTCGACAGGGGGCATCTACGAGCAGTACTTC CASSSTGGIYEQYF
few TRBJ2-5 TRBV15 TRBD2 TGTGCCACCAGCAGAGGGCTAGCGGGGGGGGTTCAAGAGACCCAGTACTTC CATSRGLAGGVQETQYF
NA TRBJ2-7 TRBV4-3 NA TGCGCCAGCAGCCAAGTTGGAGGGGGCGAGCAGTACTTC CASSQVGGGEQYF
NA TRBJ2-1 TRBV27 NA TGTGCCAGCAGTTTTATCGGGGCGTTGGTTGGCAATGAGCAGTTCTTC CASSFIGALVGNEQFF
NA TRBJ2-1 TRBV6-1 TRBD2 TGTGCCAGCAGTAATATAGCGGGGGCGGGGAATGAGCAGTTCTTC CASSNIAGAGNEQFF
few TRBJ2-1 TRBV6-5 TRBD2 TGTGCCAGCAGTTACTCATGGACTAGCGGGAGTACCCATGAGCAGTTCTTC CASSYSWTSGSTHEQFF
few TRBJ1-5 TRBV30 NA TGTGCCTGGAATTTGCAGGGTAATCAGCCCCAGCATTTT CAWNLQGNQPQHF
NA TRBJ2-3 TRBV7-9 NA TGTGCCAGCAGCTTAGTGCAAGCTACAGATACGCAGTATTTT CASSLVQATDTQYF
NA TRBJ2-2 TRBV28 NA TGTGCCAGCCTCGGACCCAACACCGGGGAGCTGTTTTTT CASLGPNTGELFF
NA TRBJ2-7 TRBV12-3/TRBV12-4 TRBD1 TGTGCCAGCACAGGGACAGGGGTAGGCTACGAGCAGTACTTC CASTGTGVGYEQYF
few TRBJ2-7 TRBV7-9 NA TGTGCCAGCAGCTCACCCGCGGACAGCTACGAGCAGTACTTC CASSSPADSYEQYF
NA TRBJ2-1 TRBV6-2/TRBV6-3 NA TGTGCCAGCAGTCTCGCCGGGAGAGGGAGGAATGAGCAGTTCTTC CASSLAGRGRNEQFF
NA TRBJ2-7 TRBV2 NA TGTGCCAGCATTCACAGGAGAACTTCCTACGAGCAGTACTTC CASIHRRTSYEQYF
many TRBJ2-7 TRBV20-1 NA TGCAGTGCTAGGTCCCAGACACTGTCCTACGAGCAGTACTTC CSARSQTLSYEQYF
few TRBJ2-2 TRBV5-1 NA TGCGCCAGCAGCTTGGCGGCTTCGCTGATTGCCGGGGAGCTGTTTTTT CASSLAASLIAGELFF
few TRBJ2-2 TRBV6-4 NA TGTGCCAGCAGTGACTTCCTCGGCGGGGAGCTGTTTTTT CASSDFLGGELFF
NA TRBJ1-1 TRBV4-3 NA TGCGCCAGCAGCCAAGACTCGGACACTGAAGCTTTCTTT CASSQDSDTEAFF
NA TRBJ2-6 TRBV3-1 NA TGTGCCAGCAGCCAAGTCGCAGGGGCACTCTCTGGGGCCAACGTCCTGACTTTC CASSQVAGALSGANVLTF
few TRBJ2-1 TRBV6-2/TRBV6-3 TRBD2 TGTGCCAGCAGTTACCCCACGAGGGGGACTAGCGGGAGTATTAGCAACAATGAGCAGTTCTTC CASSYPTRGTSGSISNNEQFF
many TRBJ2-5 TRBV20-1 TRBD1 TGCAGTGCTAGAAGGCAGGGGGCTTATGAGACCCAGTACTTC CSARRQGAYETQYF
once TRBJ2-5 TRBV20-1 TRBD1 TGCAGTGCTATAAACAGGGGCACGGGAGAGACCCAGTACTTC CSAINRGTGETQYF
few TRBJ2-1 TRBV11-2 TRBD1 TGTGCCAGCAGCTTAGGCCCGGGGACAGGGTTCGGGAATGAGCAGTTCTTC CASSLGPGTGFGNEQFF
NA TRBJ1-2 TRBV7-9 NA TGTGCCAGCAGCTTAGAGGGAAGGCATGGCTACACCTTC CASSLEGRHGYTF
NA TRBJ1-2 TRBV4-2 NA TGTGCCAGCAGCCAAGCCGACAGGCAAGGCTACACCTTC CASSQADRQGYTF
few TRBJ2-2 TRBV10-3 TRBD2 TGTGCCATCACCGGCGGGGGGGACTATTACGGGGAGCTGTTTTTT CAITGGGDYYGELFF
few TRBJ2-3 TRBV24-1 TRBD2 TGTGCCACCAGTGATATCCGCCTAGCGGGAGAAGATACGCAGTATTTT CATSDIRLAGEDTQYF
NA TRBJ2-1 TRBV18 TRBD1 TGTGCCAGCTCACCTCTCCTCACTGTTAGGACAGGGGGAAAGAATGAGCAGTTCTTC CASSPLLTVRTGGKNEQFF
few TRBJ2-7 TRBV4-2 NA TGTGCCAGCAGCCAAAGGGACAACGAAGGGTACGAGCAGTACTTC CASSQRDNEGYEQYF
NA TRBJ2-3 TRBV5-1 NA TGCGCCAGCAGCTTGGTGCCAGTCAGTACAAGCACAGATACGCAGTATTTT CASSLVPVSTSTDTQYF
few TRBJ1-5 TRBV19 TRBD1 TGTGCCAGTACCATCGCAGGGGGCAACCAGCCCCAGCATTTT CASTIAGGNQPQHF
NA TRBJ2-1 TRBV6-5 TRBD2 TGTGCCAGCAGTTACTCGCCGCGGGAGTCCCCCTACAATGAGCAGTTCTTC CASSYSPRESPYNEQFF
few TRBJ2-1 TRBV20-1 TRBD2 TGCAGTGCTACCCGGCGGGGCGGGAGGGCCGTGGGTGAGCAGTTCTTC CSATRRGGRAVGEQFF
few TRBJ2-7 TRBV5-6 NA TGTGCCAGCAGCTTGGTTCACGGATCCTACGAGCAGTACTTC CASSLVHGSYEQYF
NA TRBJ1-1 TRBV5-5 TRBD1 TGTGCCAGCAGCTTGGTAGGGGGCGCGGGCACTGAAGCTTTCTTT CASSLVGGAGTEAFF
NA TRBJ2-5 TRBV12-3/TRBV12-4 TRBD2 TGTGCCAGCAGCTTCGAGGGACTAGCGGACCTCCAAGAGACCCAGTACTTC CASSFEGLADLQETQYF
NA TRBJ2-1 TRBV20-1 TRBD2 TGCAGTGCTAGAGGCAGACTAGCCGGGGGTGAGCAGTTCTTC CSARGRLAGGEQFF
NA TRBJ2-4 TRBV2 NA TGTGCCAGCTCGCAAGGGGGGGATGGCATTCAGTACTTC CASSQGGDGIQYF
NA TRBJ2-7 TRBV20-1 TRBD1 TGCAGTGTCAGACAGGGGATAGGGTCCTACGAGCAGTACTTC CSVRQGIGSYEQYF
few TRBJ2-3 TRBV15 NA TGTGCCACCAGCAGAGAAGGTACAGATACGCAGTATTTT CATSREGTDTQYF
NA TRBJ2-7 TRBV2 NA TGTGCCAGCGACAAGCCGTTCCCCTCCTACGAGCAGTACTTC CASDKPFPSYEQYF